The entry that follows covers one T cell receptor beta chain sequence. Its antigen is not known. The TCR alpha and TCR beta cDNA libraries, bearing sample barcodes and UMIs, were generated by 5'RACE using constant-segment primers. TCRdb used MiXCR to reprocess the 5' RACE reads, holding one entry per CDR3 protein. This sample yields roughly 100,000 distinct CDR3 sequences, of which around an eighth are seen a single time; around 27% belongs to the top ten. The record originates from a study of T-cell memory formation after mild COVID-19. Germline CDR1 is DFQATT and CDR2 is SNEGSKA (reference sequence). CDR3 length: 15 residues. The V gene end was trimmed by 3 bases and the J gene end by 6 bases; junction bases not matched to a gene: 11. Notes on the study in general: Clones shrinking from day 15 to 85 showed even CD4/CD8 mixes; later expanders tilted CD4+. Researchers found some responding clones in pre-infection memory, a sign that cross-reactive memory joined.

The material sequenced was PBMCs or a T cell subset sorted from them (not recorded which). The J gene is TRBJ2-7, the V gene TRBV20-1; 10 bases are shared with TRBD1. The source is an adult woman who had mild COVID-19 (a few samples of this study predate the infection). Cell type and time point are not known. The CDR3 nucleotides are TGCAGTGCTAGGTCGATTATGGACAGGGGGGTCGAGCAGTACTTC. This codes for CSARSIMDRGVEQYF.